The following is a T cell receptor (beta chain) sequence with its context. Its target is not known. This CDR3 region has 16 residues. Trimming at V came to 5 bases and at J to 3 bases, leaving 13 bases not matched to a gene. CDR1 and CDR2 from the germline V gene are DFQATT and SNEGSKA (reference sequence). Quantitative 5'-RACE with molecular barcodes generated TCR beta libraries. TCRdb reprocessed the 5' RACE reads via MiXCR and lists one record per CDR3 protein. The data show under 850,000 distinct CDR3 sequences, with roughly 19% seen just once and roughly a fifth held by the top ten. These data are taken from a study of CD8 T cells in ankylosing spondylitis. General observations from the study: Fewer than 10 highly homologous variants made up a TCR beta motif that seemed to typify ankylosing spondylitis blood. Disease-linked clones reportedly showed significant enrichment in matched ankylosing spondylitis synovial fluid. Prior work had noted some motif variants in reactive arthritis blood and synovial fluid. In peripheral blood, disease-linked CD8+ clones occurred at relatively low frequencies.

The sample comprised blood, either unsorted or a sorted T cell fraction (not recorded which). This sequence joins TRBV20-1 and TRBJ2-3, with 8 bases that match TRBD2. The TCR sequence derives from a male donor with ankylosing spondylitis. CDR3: CSADAGRAGRTDTQYF. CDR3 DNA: TGCAGTGCTGACGCCGGGAGGGCAGGACGAACAGATACGCAGTATTTT.